A single sample is the source of the 7 T cell receptor beta chains below, sequenced in a study of blood T cell repertoires in COVID-19. Profiled with immunoSEQ multiplex PCR; TCRdb holds only in-frame clones, not every one. The data hold 65,000 to 90,000 clones, with 70% to 90% observed a single time. Sequencing used peripheral blood. Receptors originate from a woman of 80 years or more in a cohort sampled during active or convalescent COVID-19.

The V and J genes are TRBV5-6 and TRBJ2-1, with D possibly matching TRBD2 (5 bases). This CDR3 is 15 amino acids long. The ends were cut back, 5 bases at V and 4 bases at J, with 16 bases in the middle. The germline V gene has CDR1 SGHDT and CDR2 YYEEEE. In nucleotides, the CDR3 is TGTGCCAGCAGGGGGAGAGTGGGCCCTTACAATGAGCAGTTCTTC. The encoded protein is CASRGRVGPYNEQFF.

The chain uses TRBV13 and TRBJ1-1; D is unclear. With 3 bases removed from V and 0 bases from J, the gap between germline ends came to 8 bases. The V gene's germline CDR1 is PRHDT and CDR2 FYEKMQ (reference sequence). The CDR3 is made up of 14 amino acids. CDR3 amino acids: CASSFRAVNTEAFF. Here the CDR3 DNA reads TGTGCCAGCAGCTTCCGAGCTGTGAACACTGAAGCTTTCTTT. The full variable domain, completed using reference TRBV13 and TRBJ1-1, is AAGVIQSPRHLIKEKRETATLKCYPIPRHDTVYWYQQGPGQDPQFLISFYEKMQSDKGSIPDRFSAQQFSDYHSELNMSSLELGDSALYFCASSFRAVNTEAFFGQGTRLTVV.

This clone is a singleton in its sample. The gene calls are TRBV3-1 (or the pseudogene TRBV3-2) and TRBJ2-2, with TRBD2 matching over 9 bases. Per the germline V gene, CDR1 is LGHDT and CDR2 is YNNKEL (reference sequence). There are 18 residues in the CDR3. The V gene end was trimmed by 4 bases and the J gene end by 4 bases; junction bases not matched to a gene: 13. The chain's CDR3 is CASSPQGLAGLSTGELFF. Here the CDR3 DNA reads TGTGCCAGCAGCCCCCAAGGGCTAGCGGGGCTGAGCACCGGGGAGCTGTTTTTT.

V and J are TRBV24-1 and TRBJ2-1; D is ambiguous. Germline CDR1 and CDR2: KGHDR and SFDVKD. The V and J ends lost 0 bases and 0 bases respectively, with 8 bases between them. The CDR3 consists of 16 residues. This chain's CDR3 is CATSDLSPSSYNEQFF. DNA of the CDR3: TGTGCCACCAGTGATTTGTCCCCGAGCTCCTACAATGAGCAGTTCTTC.

This chain connects TRBV30 to TRBJ2-3, with D possibly matching TRBD2 (5 bases). Germline V gene data show CDR1 as GTSNPN and CDR2 as SVGIG (reference sequence). With 2 bases removed from V and 3 bases from J, the gap between germline ends came to 9 bases. CDR3 length: 13 amino acids. The CDR3 sequence is CAWSPTKTDTQYF. For the CDR3, the DNA is TGTGCCTGGAGTCCGACTAAGACAGATACGCAGTATTTT.

This clone was picked up a small number of times. V gene TRBV2 combines with J gene TRBJ1-5; TRBD1 might be the D (6 bases). Trimming took off 3 bases at V and 9 bases at J, with 9 bases between the two ends. CDR1 and CDR2 (germline): SNHLY, FYNNEI. The CDR3 is 12 amino acids. The CDR3 region has the DNA TGTGCCAGCAGTGAGGGGGCAACGCCCCAGCATTTT. Translation gives CASSEGATPQHF.

This chain joins TRBV4-2 and TRBJ2-1, with TRBD2 matching over 7 bases. Per germline, CDR1 LGHNA and CDR2 YNFKEQ. The CDR3 spans 16 residues. V gave up 3 bases and J gave up 4 bases; unmatched junction bases: 9. The CDR3 reads CASSQGDGGKYNEQFF. CDR3 nucleotides: TGTGCCAGCAGCCAGGGGGACGGGGGGAAATACAATGAGCAGTTCTTC.